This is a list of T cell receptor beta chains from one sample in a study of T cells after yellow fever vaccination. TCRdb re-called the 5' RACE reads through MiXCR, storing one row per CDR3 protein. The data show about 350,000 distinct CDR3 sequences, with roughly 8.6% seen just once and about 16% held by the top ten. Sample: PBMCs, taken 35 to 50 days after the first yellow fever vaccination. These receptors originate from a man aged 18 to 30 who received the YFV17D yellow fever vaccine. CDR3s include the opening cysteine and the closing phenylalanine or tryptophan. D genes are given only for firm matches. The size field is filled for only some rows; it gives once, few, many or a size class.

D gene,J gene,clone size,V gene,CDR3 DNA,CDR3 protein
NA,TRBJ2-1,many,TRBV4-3,TGCGCCAGCAGCCAAGGCACGAGCTCCTACAATGAGCAGTTCTTC,CASSQGTSSYNEQFF
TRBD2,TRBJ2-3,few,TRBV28,TGTGCCAGCAGTTTAACCTCCGCGGGGGGTGCGGATACGCAGTATTTT,CASSLTSAGGADTQYF
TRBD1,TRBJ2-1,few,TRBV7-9,TGTGCCAGCAGGTCCTCCCGGGACAGGGGACACAATGAGCAGTTCTTC,CASRSSRDRGHNEQFF
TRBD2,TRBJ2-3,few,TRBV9,TGTGCCAGCAGCCCGGGGGGTTCCCTCCCAGATACGCAGTATTTT,CASSPGGSLPDTQYF
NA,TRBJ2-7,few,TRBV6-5,TGTGCCAGCAGTTACTCTGGGAATGGTTACGGCCACTCCTACGAGCAGTACTTC,CASSYSGNGYGHSYEQYF
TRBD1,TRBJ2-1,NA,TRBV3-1,TGTGCCAGCGGCCCCGGGACAGAGTACAATGAGCAGTTCTTC,CASGPGTEYNEQFF
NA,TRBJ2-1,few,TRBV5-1,TGCGCCAGCAGCTTCGACAGCGTCTCCTACAATGAGCAGTTCTTC,CASSFDSVSYNEQFF
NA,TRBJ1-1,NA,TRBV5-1,TGCGCCAGCAGCGAGGTCGCGGAGAACACTGAAGCTTTCTTT,CASSEVAENTEAFF
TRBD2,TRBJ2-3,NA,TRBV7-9,TGTGCCAGCAGCTTCCGGCGGGGGAGCACAGATACGCAGTATTTT,CASSFRRGSTDTQYF
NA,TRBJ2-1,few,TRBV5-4,TGTGCCAGCAGCTTGAGGCTAGCGAGTAAAAAGTTCTTC,CASSLRLASKKFF
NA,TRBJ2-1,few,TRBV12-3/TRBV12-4,TGTGCCAGCAGTGCCCTGACTGGAGGTCTTCACAATGAGCAGTTCTTC,CASSALTGGLHNEQFF
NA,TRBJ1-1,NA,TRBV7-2,TGTGCCAGCAGCCTTGGGGCGTCGGTAGAAGCTTTCTTT,CASSLGASVEAFF
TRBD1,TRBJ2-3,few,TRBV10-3,TGTGCCACACGACAGGGGGCGGATTCCACAGATACGCAGTATTTT,CATRQGADSTDTQYF
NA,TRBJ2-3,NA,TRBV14,TGTGCCAGCAGCCAAACAGCATATCGGGATACGCAGTATTTT,CASSQTAYRDTQYF
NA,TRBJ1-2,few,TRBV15,TGTGCCACCAGCAGAGAGCGCAGGGTTGGTGGCTACACCTTC,CATSRERRVGGYTF